This entry is about one T cell receptor (beta chain). Its antigen is not known. The source of the sample is a study of T-cell memory formation after mild COVID-19. Study in general: The two donors had largely donor-specific TCR clusters. Study observations and caveats: Shrinking CD4+ clones were chiefly CM and EM; CD8+ ones were chiefly EMRA. Several responding clones turned up in pre-infection memory, indicating that cross-reactive memory may have taken part.

TCRalpha and TCRbeta libraries used 5'RACE with constant-segment primers and UMIs. A single record per CDR3 protein comes from TCRdb applying MiXCR to the 5' RACE reads. The sample includes roughly 150,000 distinct CDR3 sequences, 13% of them seen just once. Trimming cost V 1 base and J 9 bases, with 10 bases left between them. Germline V gives CDR1 SGHRS, CDR2 YFSETQ. The CDR3 covers 12 residues. The sample taken for sequencing was PBMCs or a T cell subset sorted from them (not recorded which). The TCR was taken from a young man who had mild COVID-19 (a few samples of this study predate the infection). Cell type and time point are not known. This chain joins TRBV5-1 and TRBJ1-2; no firm D call. CDR3 protein: CASSLQSRSYTF. The CDR3 DNA reads TGCGCCAGCAGCTTGCAGTCGCGCAGCTACACCTTC.